These T cell receptor beta chains were read from a single sample in a study of T-cell reconstitution after alpha-beta-depleted transplantation in children. Each CDR3 protein gets one entry after TCRdb re-called the PCR reads with MiXCR. Of hundreds of thousands of distinct CDR3 sequences in the sample, approximately 13% were seen once. The sample was PBMCs, mostly from graft donor cells, taken 360 days after TCRalphabeta/CD19-depleted stem cell transplant. These receptors all come from a male patient aged 10-17 years who had a stem cell transplant for acute myeloid leukemia, so the T cells may come from the graft donor. CDR3s leave out the opening cysteine and the closing phenylalanine or tryptophan. Size tells how often a clone was seen (once, few, many) or the class of an expanded clone, and some rows leave it out.

clone_size,j_call,v_call,cdr3_length,cdr3_aa
.,TRBJ2-1,TRBV9,15,ASSARPGAGGYNEQF
many,TRBJ2-7,TRBV12-3/TRBV12-4,9,ASSSSNSLY
many,TRBJ1-1,TRBV12-3/TRBV12-4,12,ASSSGIGNTEAF
.,TRBJ2-2,TRBV5-1,12,ASSHGESTGELF
many,TRBJ2-4,TRBV27,12,ASSQGLEVPIQY
.,TRBJ2-5,TRBV24-1,12,ATSDPLTKETQY
many,TRBJ2-1,TRBV29-1,13,SVGGGESSYNEQF
.,TRBJ2-3,TRBV6-2/TRBV6-3,13,ASSYLAGVRDTQY
few,TRBJ2-5,TRBV7-9,15,ASSFPETGPHVETQY
many,TRBJ2-5,TRBV28,12,ASKGSGSGETQY
few,TRBJ1-2,TRBV5-1,15,ASSSGLAGQGLYGYT
.,TRBJ2-3,TRBV4-2,15,ASSPSPGTGGGDTQY
few,TRBJ2-7,TRBV3-1,14,ASSQDEGLSSYEQY
few,TRBJ2-5,TRBV7-6,13,ASSSPSVRQETQY
.,TRBJ2-5,TRBV28,13,ASSLSGQFQETQY
few,TRBJ2-7,TRBV6-2/TRBV6-3,13,ASSYDSPSSYEQY
few,TRBJ2-3,TRBV12-3/TRBV12-4,16,ASSLPKLTGGGTDTQY
few,TRBJ2-3,TRBV28,13,ASNPSGRFGDTQY
.,TRBJ1-1,TRBV28,12,ASSLTASASEAF